A single sample gave rise to the 18 T cell receptor beta chains below, sequenced in a study of long-term antiretroviral therapy in people with HIV. immunoSEQ v3.0 was run at survey level. Data came from immunoSEQ multiplex PCR; TCRdb stores just in-frame clones and leaves some out. This table has 20,000 to 30,000 clones, about 88% appearing once. The sequencing here drew on unsorted PBMCs, taken roughly 2.7 years after starting antiretroviral therapy. The receptors were gathered from a man between 40 and 49 years old with HIV.

The rearrangement links TRBV19 to TRBJ2-7; 8 positions agree with TRBD1. The CDR3 extends over 15 amino acids. V shed 3 bases, J shed 9 bases, and the junction held 13 bases outside the gene matches. In germline, CDR1 is LNHDA, CDR2 SQIVND (reference sequence). CDR3 coding DNA: TGTGCCAGTAGTATGGGACAGGACGGTCTACGAGCGCAGTACTTC. Translation gives CASSMGQDGLRAQYF.

V is TRBV19 and J is TRBJ2-5; 7 nucleotides line up with TRBD1. After removal of 5 bases from V and 5 bases from J, the junction contained 8 bases not matched to a gene. CDR1 LNHDA and CDR2 SQIVND come from the germline V gene (reference sequence). This CDR3 contains 14 residues. CDR3: CASSVTTGTETQYF. CDR3 in DNA: TGTGCCAGTAGTGTAACGACAGGGACGGAGACCCAGTACTTC.

The genes are TRBV7-6 and TRBJ2-7, with D perhaps matching TRBD1 (5 bases). Germline CDR1 is SGHVS and CDR2 is FNYEAQ. Trimming stripped 2 bases from V and 6 bases from J, with 11 bases between. The CDR3 has 13 amino acids. The CDR3 DNA is TGTGCCAGCAGCTTAAGCAGGGTCCGCGAGCAGTACTTC. This sequence encodes CASSLSRVREQYF.

The J gene is TRBJ2-2, the V gene TRBV19; a weak D match, TRBD2 (5 bases). Germline CDR1 reads LNHDA; CDR2 reads SQIVND (reference sequence). The length of the CDR3 is 14 residues. Between the trimmed V and J ends, which lost 3 bases and 6 bases, there was a span of 11 bases. This CDR3 reads CASSITSPSGELFF. In nucleotides, the CDR3 is TGTGCCAGTAGTATCACTAGTCCTTCCGGGGAGCTGTTTTTT.

V is TRBV4-1 and J is TRBJ2-5, with D perhaps being TRBD1 or TRBD2 (6 bases each). Germline V gene data show CDR1 as MGHRA and CDR2 as YSYEKL. CDR3 length: 14 amino acids. Trimming shortened V by 4 bases and J by 3 bases, and 12 bases separated the two germline ends. CDR3 nucleotide sequence: TGCGCCAGCAGCCGGGGGGCTGAAAAAGAGACCCAGTACTTC. Translation: CASSRGAEKETQYF.

This chain links TRBV5-6 with TRBJ2-6; D is unclear. The CDR3 sequence is 19 residues long. V gave up 0 bases and J gave up 4 bases, with 20 bases separating them. Germline CDR1 is SGHDT and CDR2 is YYEEEE. CDR3 nucleotide sequence: TGTGCCAGCAGCTTGGGTGAGCGAATCTTCATCTCCGGGGCCAACGTCCTGACTTTC. This sequence encodes CASSLGERIFISGANVLTF.

CDR3 nucleotide sequence: TGTGCCAGCAGGAGAGCGGAGGGCGGTACGCAGTATTTT. As protein: CASRRAEGGTQYF. V gene TRBV5-4 combines with J gene TRBJ2-3; D possibly corresponds to TRBD2 (6 bases). Trimming took off 5 bases at V and 8 bases at J, with 15 bases between the two ends. Germline CDR1 reads SGHNT; CDR2 reads YYREEE (reference sequence). The CDR3 is made up of 13 amino acids.

V gene TRBV23-1 combines with J gene TRBJ2-7, with D unclear. TRBV23-1 is an ORF for which the function is uncertain. Trimming pared 4 bases from V and 10 bases from J, leaving 17 bases between. The CDR3 length is 13 residues. The CDR3 DNA follows: TGCGCCAGCAGTCCCTCAGAGGAGCGTCCCCAGTACTTC. This encodes CASSPSEERPQYF.

This clone was counted once. The V gene is TRBV9, the J gene TRBJ2-7; 8 bases line up with TRBD2. Germline CDR1 reads SGDLS; CDR2 reads YYNGEE. The J segment lost 6 bases and the V segment lost 4 bases, leaving 6 bases of the junction unmatched. This CDR3 region has 13 residues. This CDR3 reads CASSSSGGGEQYF. CDR3 DNA sequence: TGTGCCAGCAGCTCCTCCGGGGGGGGCGAGCAGTACTTC.

The gene calls are TRBV5-1 and TRBJ2-3; 9 nucleotides agree with TRBD2. V shed 4 bases and J 1 base; nucleotides not matched to a gene: 7. The CDR3 consists of 16 residues. Germline values: CDR1 SGHRS, CDR2 YFSETQ. CDR3 DNA sequence: TGCGCCAGCAGCAATACAAAGCGGGGGGGCACAGATACGCAGTATTTT. This codes for CASSNTKRGGTDTQYF.

This rearrangement joins TRBV5-1 to TRBJ1-1, with D perhaps TRBD1 (5 bases). CDR1 and CDR2 from the germline V gene are SGHRS and YFSETQ. The CDR3 is made up of 15 amino acids. The V gene lost 6 bases and the J gene lost 1 base, with 16 bases spanning the gap. CDR3 region: CASTDTRQTNTEAFF. The CDR3 nucleotides read TGCGCCAGCACAGATACAAGACAGACGAACACTGAAGCTTTCTTT.

The gene calls are TRBV7-9 and TRBJ1-4, with 11 positions matching TRBD1. The CDR3 loop spans 16 amino acids. Germline V lookup: CDR1 SEHNR, CDR2 FQNEAQ (reference sequence). The J segment lost 2 bases and the V segment lost 4 bases, leaving 3 bases of the junction unmatched. In DNA, the CDR3 is TGTGCCAGCAGCTCCGGGACAGGGGGGACTAATGAAAAACTGTTTTTT. Its protein product is CASSSGTGGTNEKLFF.

The rearrangement links TRBV30 to TRBJ1-1; 11 bases agree with TRBD1. This CDR3 comprises 20 residues. Trimming at V came to 2 bases and at J to 0 bases, leaving 17 bases not matched to a gene. Looked up from germline, CDR1 is GTSNPN and CDR2 is SVGIG (reference sequence). The CDR3 DNA reads as TGTGCCTGGAGTATCCGACCATGGGACAGGGGGTTGTCCATGAACACTGAAGCTTTCTTT. Translating gives CAWSIRPWDRGLSMNTEAFF.

This clone was seen a handful of times. The chain combines TRBV5-4 with TRBJ2-2, with a possible D match to TRBD2 (6 bases). Trimming removed 7 bases from V and 1 base from J, with 8 bases in between. Germline V gene data show CDR1 as SGHNT and CDR2 as YYREEE (reference sequence). The length of the CDR3 is 13 residues. The CDR3 DNA follows: TGTGCCAGCCGACTAGAGAACACCGGGGAGCTGTTTTTT. This sequence encodes CASRLENTGELFF.

The chain joins TRBV10-1 to TRBJ2-7; maybe TRBD1 (6 bases). Germline V gives CDR1 WNHNN, CDR2 SYGVQD (reference sequence). The CDR3 has 16 residues. With 0 bases removed from V and 7 bases from J, the gap between germline ends came to 19 bases. CDR3 amino acids: CASSESRTGWMGEQYF. In nucleotides, the CDR3 is TGCGCCAGCAGTGAGTCGAGAACAGGGTGGATGGGAGAGCAGTACTTC.

The chain has TRBV6-5 and TRBJ1-3, with D perhaps matching TRBD1 (6 bases). V shed 8 bases and J shed 0 bases, with 14 bases lying between them. Germline V lookup: CDR1 MNHEY, CDR2 SVGAGI. The CDR3 runs to 15 residues. The CDR3, as DNA: TGTGCCAGCCGACAGTCGGGACACTCTGGAAACACCATATATTTT. It yields the protein CASRQSGHSGNTIYF.

The V call is TRBV11-2, the J call TRBJ1-2; 10 nucleotides match TRBD1. J lost 4 bases, V lost 4 bases, and 6 bases had no gene match. The germline gives CDR1 SGHAT, CDR2 FQNNGV. CDR3 length equals 15 residues. This chain's CDR3 is CASSSRTGGGYGYTF. CDR3 bases: TGTGCCAGCAGCTCCCGGACAGGGGGGGGCTATGGCTACACCTTC.

The V call is TRBV29-1, the J call TRBJ2-2, with D perhaps TRBD1 (5 bases). Germline V CDR1 and CDR2: SQVTM, ANQGSEA. V was shortened by 5 bases and J by 2 bases, with 12 bases between the two germline ends. The CDR3 is 14 residues long. CDR3 in amino acids: CSVPGRANTGELFF. CDR3 in DNA: TGCAGCGTTCCTGGCAGGGCAAACACCGGGGAGCTGTTTTTT.